This T cell receptor beta chain is from a study of blood T cell repertoires in COVID-19. The data were produced by immunoSEQ multiplex PCR, yet TCRdb's version contains in-frame clones alone and is incomplete. Among under 200,000 clones listed, around four fifths were seen once. The length of the CDR3 is 14 residues. Trimming cost V 1 base and J 4 bases, with 10 bases left between them. From germline, CDR1 is LGHNA and CDR2 YSLEER. The sequencing sample was made of peripheral blood. The receptor's source is an elderly woman with active or convalescent COVID-19. The chain joins TRBV4-3 to TRBJ1-2; tentative D call: TRBD1 (5 bases). The CDR3 region has the DNA TGCGCCAGCAGCCAAGGGCGGGGGGTCTATGGCTACACCTTC. Protein: CASSQGRGVYGYTF.